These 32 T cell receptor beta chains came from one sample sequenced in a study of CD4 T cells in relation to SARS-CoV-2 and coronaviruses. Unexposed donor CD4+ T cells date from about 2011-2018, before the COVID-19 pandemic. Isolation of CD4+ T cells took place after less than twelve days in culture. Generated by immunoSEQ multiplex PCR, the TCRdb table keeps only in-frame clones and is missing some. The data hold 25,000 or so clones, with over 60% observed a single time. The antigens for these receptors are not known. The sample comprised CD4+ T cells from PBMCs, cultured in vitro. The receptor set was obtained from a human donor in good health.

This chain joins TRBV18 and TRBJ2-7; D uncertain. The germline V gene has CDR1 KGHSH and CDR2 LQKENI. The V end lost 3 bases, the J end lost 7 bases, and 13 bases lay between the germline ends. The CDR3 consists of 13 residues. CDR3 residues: CASSPGSEWEQYF. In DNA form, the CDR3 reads TGTGCCAGCTCACCCGGGTCCGAGTGGGAGCAGTACTTC.

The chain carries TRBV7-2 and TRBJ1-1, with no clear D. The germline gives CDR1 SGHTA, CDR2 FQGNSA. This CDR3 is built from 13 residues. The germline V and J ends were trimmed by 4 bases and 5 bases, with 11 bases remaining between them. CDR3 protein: CASSSKGDTEAFF. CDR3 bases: TGTGCCAGCAGCTCAAAAGGAGATACTGAAGCTTTCTTT.

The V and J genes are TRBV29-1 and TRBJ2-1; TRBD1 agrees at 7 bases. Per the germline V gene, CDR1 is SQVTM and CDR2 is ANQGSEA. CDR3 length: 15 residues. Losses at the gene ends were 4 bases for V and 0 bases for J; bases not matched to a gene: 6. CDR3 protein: CSVGLQGSSYNEQFF. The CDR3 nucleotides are TGCAGCGTTGGGTTACAGGGGAGCTCCTACAATGAGCAGTTCTTC.

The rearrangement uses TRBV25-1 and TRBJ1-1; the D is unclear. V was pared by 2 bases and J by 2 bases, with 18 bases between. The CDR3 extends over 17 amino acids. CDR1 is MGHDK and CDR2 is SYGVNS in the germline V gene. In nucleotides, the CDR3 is TGTGCCAGCAGTGAAGGACGCATAGCCCTTCCTAACACTGAAGCTTTCTTT. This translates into CASSEGRIALPNTEAFF.

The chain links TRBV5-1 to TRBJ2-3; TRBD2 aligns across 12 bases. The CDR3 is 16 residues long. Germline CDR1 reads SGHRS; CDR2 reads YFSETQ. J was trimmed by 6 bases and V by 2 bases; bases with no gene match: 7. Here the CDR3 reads CASSFRTSGDGDTQYF. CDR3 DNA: TGCGCCAGCAGCTTCCGGACTAGCGGGGATGGCGATACGCAGTATTTT.

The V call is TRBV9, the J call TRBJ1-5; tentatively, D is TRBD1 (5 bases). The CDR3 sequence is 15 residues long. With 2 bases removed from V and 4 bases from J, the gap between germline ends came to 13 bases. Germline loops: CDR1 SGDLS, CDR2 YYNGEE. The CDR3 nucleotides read TGTGCCAGCAGCGTCCCGGGGTCAGGGAATCAGCCCCAGCATTTT. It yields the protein CASSVPGSGNQPQHF.

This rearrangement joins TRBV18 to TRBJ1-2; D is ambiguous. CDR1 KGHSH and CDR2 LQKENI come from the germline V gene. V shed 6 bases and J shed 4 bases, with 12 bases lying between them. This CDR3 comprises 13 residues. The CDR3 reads CASSLQPVYGYTF. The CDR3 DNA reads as TGTGCCAGCTCCTTACAACCTGTCTATGGCTACACCTTC. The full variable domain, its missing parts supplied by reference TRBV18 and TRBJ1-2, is NAGVMQNPRHLVRRRGQEARLRCSPMKGHSHVYWYRQLPEEGLKFMVYLQKENIIDESGMPKERFSAEFPKEGPSILRIQQVVRGDSAAYFCASSLQPVYGYTFGSGTRLTVV.

CDR3 residues: CASSNSPAGLRGNEQFF. The CDR3 region has the DNA TGTGCCAGCAGTAACAGCCCGGCAGGGTTGAGGGGTAATGAGCAGTTCTTC. The chain couples TRBV11-3 to TRBJ2-1; either TRBD1 or TRBD2 may supply D (5 bases each). The CDR3 has 17 residues. Germline V CDR1 and CDR2: SGHNT, YENEEA. V lost 6 bases and J lost 7, with 25 bases in between.

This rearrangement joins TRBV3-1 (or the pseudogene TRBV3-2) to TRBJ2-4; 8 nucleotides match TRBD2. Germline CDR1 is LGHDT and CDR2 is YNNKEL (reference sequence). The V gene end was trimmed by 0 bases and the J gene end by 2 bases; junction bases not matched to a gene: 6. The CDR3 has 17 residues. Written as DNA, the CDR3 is TGTGCCAGCAGCCAAGATTGGGGACTAGAGTCCAAAAACATTCAGTACTTC. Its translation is CASSQDWGLESKNIQYF.

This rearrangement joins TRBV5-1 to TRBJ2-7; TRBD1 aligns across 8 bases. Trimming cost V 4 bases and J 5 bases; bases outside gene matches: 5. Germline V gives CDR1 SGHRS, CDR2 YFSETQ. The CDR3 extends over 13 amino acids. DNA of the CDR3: TGCGCCAGCAGCCCAGACAGGGGAAACGAGCAGTACTTC. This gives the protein CASSPDRGNEQYF.

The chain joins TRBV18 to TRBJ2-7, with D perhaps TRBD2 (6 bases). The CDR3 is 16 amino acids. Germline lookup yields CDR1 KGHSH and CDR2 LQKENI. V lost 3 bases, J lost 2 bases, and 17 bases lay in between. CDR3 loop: CASSPTGGAPTYEQYF. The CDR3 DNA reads TGTGCCAGCTCACCCACCGGCGGGGCACCTACCTACGAGCAGTACTTC.

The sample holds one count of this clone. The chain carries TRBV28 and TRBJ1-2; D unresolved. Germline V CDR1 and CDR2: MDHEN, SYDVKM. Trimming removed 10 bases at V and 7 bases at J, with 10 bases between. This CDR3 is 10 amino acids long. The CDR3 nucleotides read TGTGCCACCCGAGAGGGTGGCTACACCTTC. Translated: CATREGGYTF.

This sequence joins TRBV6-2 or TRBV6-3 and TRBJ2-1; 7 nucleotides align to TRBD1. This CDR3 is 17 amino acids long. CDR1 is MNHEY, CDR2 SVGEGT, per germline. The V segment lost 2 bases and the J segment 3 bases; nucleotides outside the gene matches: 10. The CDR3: CASSYTAGTANYNEQFF. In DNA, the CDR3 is TGTGCCAGCAGTTACACCGCCGGGACAGCGAACTACAATGAGCAGTTCTTC.

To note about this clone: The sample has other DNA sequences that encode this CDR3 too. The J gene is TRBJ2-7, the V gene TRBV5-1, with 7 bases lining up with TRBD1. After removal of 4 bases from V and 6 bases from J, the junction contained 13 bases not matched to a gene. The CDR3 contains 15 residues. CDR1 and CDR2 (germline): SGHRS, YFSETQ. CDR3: CASSQEQGKVAEQYF. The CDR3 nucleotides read TGCGCCAGCAGCCAAGAACAGGGGAAGGTAGCCGAGCAGTACTTC. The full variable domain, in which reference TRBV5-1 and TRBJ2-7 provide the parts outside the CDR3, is KAGVTQTPRYLIKTRGQQVTLSCSPISGHRSVSWYQQTPGQGLQFLFEYFSETQRNKGNFPGRFSGRQFSNSRSEMNVSTLELGDSALYLCASSQEQGKVAEQYFGPGTRLTVT.

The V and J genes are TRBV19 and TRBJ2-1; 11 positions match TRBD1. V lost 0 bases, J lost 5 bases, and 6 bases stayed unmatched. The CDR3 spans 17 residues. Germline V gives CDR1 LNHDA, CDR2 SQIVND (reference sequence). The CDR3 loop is CASSIDLWDRGDNEQFF. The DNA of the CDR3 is TGTGCCAGTAGTATAGATCTTTGGGACAGGGGGGACAATGAGCAGTTCTTC.

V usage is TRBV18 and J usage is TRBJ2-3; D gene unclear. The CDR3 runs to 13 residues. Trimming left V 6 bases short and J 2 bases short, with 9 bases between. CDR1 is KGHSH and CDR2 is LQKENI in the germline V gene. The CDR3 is CASSPDTTDTQYF. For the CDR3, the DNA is TGTGCCAGCTCCCCGGATACCACAGATACGCAGTATTTT.

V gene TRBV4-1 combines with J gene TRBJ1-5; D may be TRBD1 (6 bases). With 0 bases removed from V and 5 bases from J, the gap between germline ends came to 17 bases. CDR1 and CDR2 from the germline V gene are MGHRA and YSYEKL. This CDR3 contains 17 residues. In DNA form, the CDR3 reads TGCGCCAGCAGCCAAGAGGGGGGGCGCCGAGGTTATCAGCCCCAGCATTTT. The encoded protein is CASSQEGGRRGYQPQHF.

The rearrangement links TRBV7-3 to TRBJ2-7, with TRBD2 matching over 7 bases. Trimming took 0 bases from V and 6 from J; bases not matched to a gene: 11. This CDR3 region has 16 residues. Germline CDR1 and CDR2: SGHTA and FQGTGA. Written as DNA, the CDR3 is TGTGCCAGCAGCTTAACGGCGGGAGAGGGCTGGGGCGAGCAGTACTTC. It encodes CASSLTAGEGWGEQYF.

This chain's CDR3 is CASSYGGGGNQPQHF. The CDR3 region has the DNA TGTGCCAGCAGTTACGGGGGCGGGGGCAATCAGCCCCAGCATTTT. V and J are TRBV6-2 or TRBV6-3 and TRBJ1-5, with a possible D match to TRBD1 (6 bases). Germline values: CDR1 MNHEY, CDR2 SVGEGT. The CDR3 totals 15 residues. Trimming pared 2 bases from V and 2 bases from J, leaving 10 bases between.

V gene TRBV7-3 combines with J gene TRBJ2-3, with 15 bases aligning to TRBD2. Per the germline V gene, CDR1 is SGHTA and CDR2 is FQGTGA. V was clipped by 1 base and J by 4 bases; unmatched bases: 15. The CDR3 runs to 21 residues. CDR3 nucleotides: TGTGCCAGCAGCTTAAACCCTGGACTAGCGGGAGGGAAGCCCGTAGCAGATACGCAGTATTTT. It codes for CASSLNPGLAGGKPVADTQYF.

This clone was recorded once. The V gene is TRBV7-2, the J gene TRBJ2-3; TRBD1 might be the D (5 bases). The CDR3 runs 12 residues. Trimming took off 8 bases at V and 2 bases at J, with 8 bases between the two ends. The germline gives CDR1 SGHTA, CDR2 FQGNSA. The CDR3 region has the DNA TGTGCCAGCGGACAAATCACAGATACGCAGTATTTT. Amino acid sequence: CASGQITDTQYF.

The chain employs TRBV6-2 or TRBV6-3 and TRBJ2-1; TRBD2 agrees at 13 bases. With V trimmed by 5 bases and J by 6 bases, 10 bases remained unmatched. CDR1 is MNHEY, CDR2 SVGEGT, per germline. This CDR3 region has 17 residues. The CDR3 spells CASSGGTGTSGINEQFF. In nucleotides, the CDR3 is TGTGCCAGCAGTGGGGGGACCGGGACTAGCGGGATCAATGAGCAGTTCTTC.

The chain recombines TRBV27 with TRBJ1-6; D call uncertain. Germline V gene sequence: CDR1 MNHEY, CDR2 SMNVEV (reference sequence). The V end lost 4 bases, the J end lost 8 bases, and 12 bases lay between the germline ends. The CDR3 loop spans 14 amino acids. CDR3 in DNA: TGTGCCAGCAGTTCAACAACGACCCATTCACCCCTCCACTTT. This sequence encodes CASSSTTTHSPLHF.

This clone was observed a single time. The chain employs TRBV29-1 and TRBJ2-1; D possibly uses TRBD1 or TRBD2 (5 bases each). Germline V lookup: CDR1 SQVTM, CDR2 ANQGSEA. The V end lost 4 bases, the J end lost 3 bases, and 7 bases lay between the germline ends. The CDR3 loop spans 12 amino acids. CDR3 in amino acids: CSVGDGYNEQFF. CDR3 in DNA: TGCAGCGTTGGGGACGGCTACAATGAGCAGTTCTTC.

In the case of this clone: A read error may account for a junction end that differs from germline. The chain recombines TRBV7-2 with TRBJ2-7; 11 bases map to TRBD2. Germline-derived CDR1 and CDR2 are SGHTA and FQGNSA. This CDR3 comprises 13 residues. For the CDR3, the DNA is TGTGCCAGCAGCTTAGTTGTAGCGGGGGGGCCTTCCTTC. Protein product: CASSLVVAGGPSF.

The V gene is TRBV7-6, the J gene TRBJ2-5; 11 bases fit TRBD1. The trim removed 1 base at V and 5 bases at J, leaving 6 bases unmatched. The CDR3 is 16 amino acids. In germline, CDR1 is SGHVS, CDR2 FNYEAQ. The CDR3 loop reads CASSLGRTGGDETQYF. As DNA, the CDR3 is TGTGCCAGCAGCTTAGGTCGGACAGGGGGCGATGAGACCCAGTACTTC.

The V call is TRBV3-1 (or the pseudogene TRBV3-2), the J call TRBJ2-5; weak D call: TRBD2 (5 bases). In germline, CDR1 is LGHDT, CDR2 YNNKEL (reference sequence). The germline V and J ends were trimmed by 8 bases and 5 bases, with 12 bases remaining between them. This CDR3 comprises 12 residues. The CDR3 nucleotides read TGTGCCAGCCGGGGAAGGGTCGAGACCCAGTACTTC. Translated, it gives CASRGRVETQYF.

The DNA of the CDR3 is TGTGCCAGCAGTGAACCCCCCAACTATGGCTACACCTTC. Translating it yields CASSEPPNYGYTF. This chain connects TRBV6-1 to TRBJ1-2; no firm D call. This CDR3 has 13 residues. Germline CDR1 and CDR2: MNHNS and SASEGT. V was cut by 2 bases and J by 2 bases, with 6 bases left in between.

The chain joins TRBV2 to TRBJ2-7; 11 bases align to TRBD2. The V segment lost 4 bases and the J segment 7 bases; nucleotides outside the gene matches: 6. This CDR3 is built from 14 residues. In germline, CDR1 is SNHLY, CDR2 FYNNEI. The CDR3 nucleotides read TGTGCCAGCAGTGGACTAGCGGGGTTTGGGGAGCAGTACTTC. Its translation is CASSGLAGFGEQYF.

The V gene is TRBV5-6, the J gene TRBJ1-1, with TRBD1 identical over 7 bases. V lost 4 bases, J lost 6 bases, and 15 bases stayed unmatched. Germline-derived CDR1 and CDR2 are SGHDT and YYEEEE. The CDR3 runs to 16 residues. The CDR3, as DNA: TGTGCCAGCAGCACCACAGGAGGGGGCGTTGGTCCTGAAGCTTTCTTT. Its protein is CASSTTGGGVGPEAFF.

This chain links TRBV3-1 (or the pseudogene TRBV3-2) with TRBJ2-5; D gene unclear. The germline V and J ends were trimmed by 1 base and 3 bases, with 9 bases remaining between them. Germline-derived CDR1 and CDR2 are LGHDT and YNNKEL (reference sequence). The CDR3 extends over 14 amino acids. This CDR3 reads CASSQGAEKETQYF. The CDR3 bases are TGTGCCAGCAGCCAAGGGGCAGAGAAAGAGACCCAGTACTTC.

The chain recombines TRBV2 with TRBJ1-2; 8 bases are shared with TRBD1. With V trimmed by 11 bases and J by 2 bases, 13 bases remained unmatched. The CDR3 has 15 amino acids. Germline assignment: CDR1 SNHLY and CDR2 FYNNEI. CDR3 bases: TGTGCCTCCCAAGCGGACAGGGCTGACAACTATGGCTACACCTTC. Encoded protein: CASQADRADNYGYTF.